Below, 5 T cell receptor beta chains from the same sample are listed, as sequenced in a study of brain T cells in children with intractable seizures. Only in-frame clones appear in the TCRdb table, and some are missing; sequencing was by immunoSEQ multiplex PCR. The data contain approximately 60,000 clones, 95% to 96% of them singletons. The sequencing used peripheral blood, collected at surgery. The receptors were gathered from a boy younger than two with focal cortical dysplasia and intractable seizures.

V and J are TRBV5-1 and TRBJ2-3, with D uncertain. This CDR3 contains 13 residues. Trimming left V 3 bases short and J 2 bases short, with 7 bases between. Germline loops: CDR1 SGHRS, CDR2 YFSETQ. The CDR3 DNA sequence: TGCGCCAGCAGCTCCTACTACACAGATACGCAGTATTTT. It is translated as CASSSYYTDTQYF.

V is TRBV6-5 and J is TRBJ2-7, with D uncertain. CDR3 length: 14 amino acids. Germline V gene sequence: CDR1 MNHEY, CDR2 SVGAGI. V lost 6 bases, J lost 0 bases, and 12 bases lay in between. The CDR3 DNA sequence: TGTGCCAGCAGCCGCGAGCTCAGCTCCTACGAGCAGTACTTC. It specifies CASSRELSSYEQYF.

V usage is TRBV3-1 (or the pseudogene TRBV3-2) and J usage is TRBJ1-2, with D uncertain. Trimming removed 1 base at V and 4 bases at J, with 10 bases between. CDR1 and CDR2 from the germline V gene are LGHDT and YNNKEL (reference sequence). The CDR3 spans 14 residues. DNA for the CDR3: TGTGCCAGCAGCCAAGGTTCAGGACTCTATGGCTACACCTTC. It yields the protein CASSQGSGLYGYTF.

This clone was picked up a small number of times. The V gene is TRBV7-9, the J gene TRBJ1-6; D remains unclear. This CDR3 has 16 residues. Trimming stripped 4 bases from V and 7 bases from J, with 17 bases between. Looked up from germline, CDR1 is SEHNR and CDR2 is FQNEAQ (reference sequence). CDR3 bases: TGTGCCAGCAGCTCGGTGGGTGGGGAACCAAATTCACCCCTCCACTTT. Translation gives CASSSVGGEPNSPLHF.

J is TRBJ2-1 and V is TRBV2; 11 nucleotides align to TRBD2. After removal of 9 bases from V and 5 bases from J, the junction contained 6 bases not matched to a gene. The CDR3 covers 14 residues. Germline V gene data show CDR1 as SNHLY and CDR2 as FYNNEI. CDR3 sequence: CARLTSGGNNEQFF. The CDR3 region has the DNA TGTGCCAGACTTACTAGCGGGGGAAACAATGAGCAGTTCTTC.